This T cell receptor beta chain emerged from a study of Graves' ophthalmopathy and Graves' hyperthyroidism. Investigators amplified TCR beta CDR3 regions from RNA transcripts. HTBI primers were used in a first-round RT-PCR, which preceded a second-round multiplex PCR. TCRdb re-called the multiplex PCR reads through MiXCR, storing one row per CDR3 protein. Of around 590,000 distinct CDR3 sequences in the sample, 35% to 40% were seen once. In this sample, this clonotype turned up many times. The CDR3 runs 12 residues. Germline V CDR1 and CDR2: SGDLS, YYNGEE. Deletions cut 6 bases from V and 3 bases from J, with 9 bases between.

The rearrangement joins TRBV9 to TRBJ1-2; TRBD1 might be the D (5 bases). The material sequenced was peripheral blood or thyroid tissue (not recorded which). This TCR derives from an adult man with Graves' hyperthyroidism. For the CDR3, the DNA is TGTGCCAGCAATACAGGTGACTATGGCTACACCTTC. It encodes CASNTGDYGYTF.